The 15 T cell receptor beta chains given below trace back to one sample, sequenced in a study of blood T cell repertoires in COVID-19. TCRdb's table, derived via immunoSEQ multiplex PCR, lists solely in-frame clones and lacks some. There are 150,000 to 190,000 clones in the sample; roughly 88% occur only once, and roughly 9.8% lies in the top ten. The sequencing sample was made of peripheral blood. Receptors originate from a woman between 45 and 60 years old with acute or convalescent COVID-19.

The V and J genes are TRBV20-1 and TRBJ2-1; D not certain. Looked up from germline, CDR1 is DFQATT and CDR2 is SNEGSKA (reference sequence). Trimming removed 3 bases at V and 0 bases at J, with 9 bases between. The CDR3 is 14 amino acids. The CDR3 spells CSASPVISYNEQFF. CDR3 bases: TGCAGTGCTAGTCCAGTTATCTCCTACAATGAGCAGTTCTTC.

The J gene is TRBJ2-7, the V gene TRBV6-5, with 8 bases that match TRBD1. Germline CDR1 is MNHEY and CDR2 is SVGAGI. J lost 6 bases, V lost 6 bases, and 13 bases had no gene match. CDR3 length equals 15 residues. CDR3 in DNA: TGTGCCAGCAGCTCGGGACAGGTAGTACGGTCCGAGCAGTACTTC. It yields the protein CASSSGQVVRSEQYF.

This rearrangement joins TRBV7-8 to TRBJ1-2; D not resolved. The CDR3 totals 12 residues. Trimming removed 1 base at V and 4 bases at J, with 4 bases between. Germline values: CDR1 SGHVS, CDR2 FQNEAQ. The CDR3 DNA sequence: TGTGCCAGCAGCTTAGGAGTCTATGGCTACACCTTC. It yields the protein CASSLGVYGYTF.

The chain recombines TRBV28 with TRBJ1-2, with 12 nucleotides matching TRBD1. The CDR3 loop spans 13 amino acids. CDR1 and CDR2 (germline): MDHEN, SYDVKM. V shed 10 bases and J 8 bases; nucleotides not matched to a gene: 8. The CDR3, as DNA: TGTGCCACCCCGGGACAGGGGGCGTCCGGCTACACCTTC. It codes for CATPGQGASGYTF.

V gene TRBV11-3 combines with J gene TRBJ2-2, with TRBD1 as a possible D gene (6 bases). Germline CDR1 and CDR2: SGHNT and YENEEA. Trimming took 1 base from V and 2 from J, leaving 8 bases between them. The CDR3 has 15 amino acids. DNA for the CDR3: TGTGCCAGCAGCTTAGCACAGGGCAACACCGGGGAGCTGTTTTTT. It specifies CASSLAQGNTGELFF.

This chain joins TRBV30 and TRBJ2-1, with D possibly TRBD2 on 6 matching bases. V was pared by 7 bases and J by 9 bases, with 22 bases between. The CDR3 length is 14 residues. In germline, CDR1 is GTSNPN, CDR2 SVGIG (reference sequence). CDR3 region: CAFGRGLSTGEQFF. DNA for the CDR3: TGTGCCTTTGGAAGGGGACTCTCCACGGGTGAGCAGTTCTTC.

The CDR3 is CASSSWGGGPWETQYF. In DNA, the CDR3 is TGTGCCAGCAGCTCCTGGGGCGGGGGGCCGTGGGAGACCCAGTACTTC. The rearrangement uses TRBV7-7 and TRBJ2-5, with 8 bases aligning to TRBD2. Germline CDR1 and CDR2: SSHAT and FNYEAQ (reference sequence). Trimming cost V 4 bases and J 5 bases; bases outside gene matches: 12. The CDR3 contains 16 residues.

This chain joins TRBV9 and TRBJ1-2; 7 positions match TRBD1. V lost 4 bases, J lost 9 bases, and 6 bases stayed unmatched. Germline V gene sequence: CDR1 SGDLS, CDR2 YYNGEE. CDR3 length: 12 amino acids. The CDR3 reads CASSTGTVSYTF. The CDR3 DNA reads as TGTGCCAGCAGCACGGGGACAGTTAGCTACACCTTC.

The chain uses TRBV6-1 and TRBJ2-5; TRBD2 aligns across 8 bases. Germline V lookup: CDR1 MNHNS, CDR2 SASEGT. V dropped 1 base and J dropped 5; count of bases not matched to a gene: 3. The CDR3 loop spans 14 amino acids. The CDR3 here is CASSEGTSWETQYF. The CDR3 nucleotides are TGTGCCAGCAGTGAAGGGACTAGCTGGGAGACCCAGTACTTC.

This clone was counted once. This chain connects TRBV9 to TRBJ2-3, with 9 bases matching TRBD2. This CDR3 has 16 amino acids. The germline V gene encodes CDR1 SGDLS and CDR2 YYNGEE. V was pared by 4 bases and J by 6 bases, with 12 bases of the junction left unmatched. The DNA of the CDR3 is TGTGCCAGCAGCCCAAATGCGGGGGGGAAGATCGATACGCAGTATTTT. Translating it yields CASSPNAGGKIDTQYF.

This clone has only a few counts. This CDR3 is also generated by other DNA sequences in the sample. The chain is built from TRBV3-1 (or the pseudogene TRBV3-2) and TRBJ1-1; no clear D. This CDR3 contains 14 residues. V was shortened by 1 base and J by 1 base, with 7 bases between the two germline ends. The germline gives CDR1 LGHDT, CDR2 YNNKEL (reference sequence). The CDR3: CASSQVGGNTEAFF. DNA of the CDR3: TGTGCCAGCAGCCAAGTAGGCGGGAACACTGAAGCTTTCTTT.

The chain carries TRBV5-1 and TRBJ2-7, with D unresolved. The CDR3 is 11 amino acids. Germline lookup yields CDR1 SGHRS and CDR2 YFSETQ. Deletions cut 4 bases from V and 5 bases from J, with 7 bases between. Written as DNA, the CDR3 is TGCGCCAGCAGCCTGTCGGACGAGCAGTACTTC. Its protein is CASSLSDEQYF. Complete variable domain (other parts from reference TRBV5-1 and TRBJ2-7): KAGVTQTPRYLIKTRGQQVTLSCSPISGHRSVSWYQQTPGQGLQFLFEYFSETQRNKGNFPGRFSGRQFSNSRSEMNVSTLELGDSALYLCASSLSDEQYFGPGTRLTVT.

V and J are TRBV4-2 and TRBJ2-7; 10 nucleotides agree with TRBD1. CDR1 is LGHNA and CDR2 is YNFKEQ in the germline V gene. The CDR3 runs 14 residues. With 5 bases clipped from V and 2 bases from J, the junction kept 3 bases outside the gene matches. The chain's CDR3 is CASSKGQGAYEQYF. Here the CDR3 DNA reads TGTGCCAGCAGCAAAGGACAGGGGGCCTACGAGCAGTACTTC.

The sample holds one count of this clone. The chain is built from TRBV10-2 and TRBJ2-5; TRBD2 is a possible D gene (6 bases). Germline V CDR1 and CDR2: WSHSY, SAAADI. This CDR3 has 15 residues. Trimming removed 2 bases from V and 4 bases from J, with 14 bases in between. The CDR3 DNA reads TGCGCCAGCAGTGAGACGACATCAGCGGGAGAGACCCAGTACTTC. It is translated as CASSETTSAGETQYF.

The table lists this clone with a count of one. The V gene is TRBV9, the J gene TRBJ1-1, with D maybe TRBD1 (6 bases). The V end lost 4 bases, the J end lost 3 bases, and 25 bases lay between the germline ends. Germline CDR1 reads SGDLS; CDR2 reads YYNGEE. The CDR3 length is 18 residues. CDR3 protein: CASSTGQTRSKLDTEAFF. The CDR3 DNA sequence: TGTGCCAGCAGCACCGGACAGACCCGAAGTAAGTTGGACACTGAAGCTTTCTTT.